These 26 T cell receptor beta chains share one sample of origin, sequenced in a study of T cell clonality in common variable immunodeficiency. Study-level results: Reportedly, TCR beta sequences from common variable immunodeficiency showed fewer deletions and N-nucleotide insertions.

Their recognized antigens are unknown. The repertoire was sequenced with immunoSEQ multiplex PCR; TCRdb's copy has only in-frame clones and lacks some. The data show some 13,000 clones, with none appearing a single time. Sequences were obtained from peripheral blood mononuclear cells. The receptors were gathered from a human donor with common variable immunodeficiency.

Regarding this clone: With the read ending 3 residues before the CDR3 end, the germline J gene is used to fill in that end. V usage is TRBV19 and J usage is TRBJ1-1; TRBD1 matches 7 bases. The J segment lost 6 bases and the V segment lost 6 bases, leaving 13 bases of the junction unmatched. The CDR3 is 15 residues long. In germline, CDR1 is LNHDA, CDR2 SQIVND (reference sequence). The part of the CDR3 DNA that was read is TGTGCCAGTAGGATCCTTCAACAGGGGAGGCCTGAA. Encoded protein: CASRILQQGRPE. The complete CDR3 sequence is CASRILQQGRPEAFF.

In regard to this clone: The CDR3 is cut off 3 residues early in the read; its end comes from the germline J gene. J is TRBJ2-3 and V is TRBV2, with 9 bases aligning to TRBD1. This CDR3 has 15 amino acids. Germline trimming cut 8 bases from V and 2 bases from J; bases unmatched to any gene: 8. The germline V gene has CDR1 SNHLY and CDR2 FYNNEI. This chain's CDR3 is CASSVQGAVTDTQYF. CDR3 DNA, as far as it was read: TGTGCCAGCTCAGTACAGGGGGCAGTCACAGATACG.

This clone was observed a handful of times. Read data end 3 residues before the CDR3 end; the end is taken from the germline J gene. V and J are TRBV7-9 and TRBJ2-2; 8 bases agree with TRBD1. CDR1 is SEHNR and CDR2 is FQNEAQ in the germline V gene (reference sequence). V dropped 5 bases and J dropped 3; count of bases not matched to a gene: 5. The CDR3 is 15 residues long. CDR3: CASSVNRGYTGELFF. The covered CDR3 bases are TGTGCCAGCAGCGTGAACAGGGGGTACACCGGGGAG. Full variable domain (missing parts from reference TRBV7-9 and TRBJ2-2): DTGVSQNPRHKITKRGQNVTFRCDPISEHNRLYWYRQTLGQGPEFLTYFQNEAQLEKSRLLSDRFSAERPKGSFSTLEIQRTEQGDSAMYLCASSVNRGYTGELFFGEGSRLTVL.

This clone was detected only a few times. The read finishes 3 residues shy of the CDR3 end, and the germline J gene is used to complete it. The gene calls are TRBV19 and TRBJ2-5, with 16 bases lining up with TRBD2. This CDR3 has 17 residues. Germline trimming cut 9 bases from V and 4 bases from J; bases unmatched to any gene: 11. Germline assignment: CDR1 LNHDA and CDR2 SQIVND (reference sequence). CDR3 DNA, as far as it was read: TGTGCCAGCTCTGGGACTAGCGGGGGGGCAGGAGGAGAGACC. As protein: CASSGTSGGAGGET. The whole CDR3 protein reads CASSGTSGGAGGETQYF.

This clone showed up just a few times. With the read ending 3 residues before the CDR3 end, the germline J gene is used to fill in that end. The chain has TRBV6-1 and TRBJ1-1, with D possibly TRBD1 on 5 matching bases. CDR1 MNHNS and CDR2 SASEGT come from the germline V gene. The CDR3 sequence is 13 residues long. The CDR3 reads CASSEGGTVEAFF. The CDR3 DNA, read in part, is TGTGCCAGCAGTGAAGGGGGGACTGTCGAA.

A note on this clone: With the read ending 3 residues before the CDR3 end, the germline J gene is used to fill in that end. V gene TRBV18 combines with J gene TRBJ1-1, with 7 positions matching TRBD1. CDR1 and CDR2 (germline): KGHSH, LQKENI. CDR3 length: 12 residues. V gave up 8 bases and J gave up 3 bases; unmatched junction bases: 3. Incomplete CDR3 DNA: TGTGCCAGCCGGACAGGCTACACTGAA. It yields the protein CASRTGYTE. The CDR3, in full, reads CASRTGYTEAFF.

To note about this clone: The read gets to within 3 residues of the CDR3 end, and the germline J gene fills in the rest. The chain recombines TRBV7-9 with TRBJ1-6, with D perhaps TRBD1 (6 bases). The V gene lost 1 base and the J gene lost 8 bases, with 9 bases spanning the gap. The CDR3 extends over 14 amino acids. Germline CDR1 and CDR2: SEHNR and FQNEAQ (reference sequence). CDR3 bases read: TGTGCCAGCAGCTTAGACAGGGCTGATTCACCC. It yields the protein CASSLDRADSP. The whole CDR3 protein is CASSLDRADSPLHF.

A word on this clone: Read sequence stops 3 residues before the CDR3 end, and the germline J gene provides the missing end. The gene calls are TRBV19 and TRBJ1-1; 7 bases line up with TRBD1. V trimming: 1 base; J trimming: 2 bases; junction bases outside the gene matches: 7. CDR3 length: 16 residues. Germline V CDR1 and CDR2: LNHDA, SQIVND (reference sequence). CDR3 DNA (partial): TGTGCCAGTAGTATAGGGGGGACAGTACGAAACACTGAA. Translation: CASSIGGTVRNTE. The CDR3, in full, reads CASSIGGTVRNTEAFF.

The covered CDR3 bases are TGTGCCAGTAGTGCTCAAATCTGGACAGGGCAGGTTGAAAAA. It yields the protein CASSAQIWTGQVEK. The entire CDR3 reads CASSAQIWTGQVEKLFF. The rearrangement joins TRBV19 to TRBJ1-4, with TRBD1 identical over 8 bases. The read terminates 3 residues ahead of where the CDR3 ends, so the germline J gene completes it. Germline V gene data show CDR1 as LNHDA and CDR2 as SQIVND (reference sequence). V trimming: 5 bases; J trimming: 7 bases; junction bases outside the gene matches: 15. This CDR3 has 17 amino acids.

Comment on this clone: The read finishes 3 residues shy of the CDR3 end, and the germline J gene is used to complete it. This chain links TRBV7-9 with TRBJ2-7; no clear D gene. Trimming removed 3 bases at V and 0 bases at J, with 9 bases between. The CDR3 is 14 amino acids. CDR1 SEHNR and CDR2 FQNEAQ come from the germline V gene (reference sequence). The CDR3: CASSFGSSSYEQYF. The sequenced part of the CDR3 DNA is TGTGCCAGCAGCTTCGGGTCAAGCTCCTACGAG.

Concerning this clone itself: The read terminates 3 residues before the CDR3 end, so the remaining end is supplied by the germline J gene. This chain joins TRBV19 and TRBJ1-1, with D possibly being TRBD1 (5 bases). The CDR3 sequence is 14 residues long. Trimming left V 7 bases short and J 0 bases short, with 12 bases between. Germline V gives CDR1 LNHDA, CDR2 SQIVND (reference sequence). This chain's CDR3 is CASTSGGVNTEAFF. The covered CDR3 bases are TGTGCCAGTACGTCAGGAGGGGTGAACACTGAA.

This clone was observed a handful of times. The CDR3 end falls 3 residues outside the read, so it is completed with the germline J gene. This chain uses TRBV30 with TRBJ2-3, with 9 bases that match TRBD1. Unmatched junction bases numbered 16, after V lost 7 bases and J lost 2 bases. The germline CDR1 and CDR2 sequences are GTSNPN and SVGIG (reference sequence). The CDR3 runs 17 residues. This chain's CDR3 is CASTGGRIGGSTDTQYF. The covered CDR3 bases are TGTGCCTCAACAGGGGGCAGGATCGGGGGCTCCACAGATACG.

A note on this clone: The CDR3 end lies 3 residues beyond the end of the read and is filled in from the germline J gene. This chain links TRBV30 with TRBJ2-5, with D perhaps matching TRBD2 (5 bases). V lost 1 base to trimming and J lost 5 bases, with 8 bases between them. The CDR3 runs to 12 residues. Germline values: CDR1 GTSNPN, CDR2 SVGIG (reference sequence). Incomplete CDR3 DNA: TGTGCCTGGAGTGCGCGGAGGGAGACC. Translated, it gives CAWSARRET. The whole CDR3 sequence reads CAWSARRETQYF.

This clone has ten or more counts. The sequenced fragment ends 3 residues before the CDR3 boundary, so the rest is inferred from the germline J gene. This chain uses TRBV5-1 with TRBJ1-2, with 9 positions matching TRBD1. This CDR3 is built from 15 residues. Germline V gives CDR1 SGHRS, CDR2 YFSETQ. Trimming took 2 bases from V and 5 from J; bases not matched to a gene: 7. The CDR3 bases that were read are TGCGCCAGCAGCTTAACAGACAGGGGGAAGTATGGC. Translation: CASSLTDRGKYG. The full CDR3 protein is CASSLTDRGKYGYTF.

This clone has a handful of counts. CDR3 in amino acids: CASSSSYGTGDGYTF. The part of the CDR3 DNA that was read is TGTGCCAGCAGCTCATCTTACGGGACAGGGGACGGC. V usage is TRBV7-9 and J usage is TRBJ1-2, with 10 bases that match TRBD1. The missing CDR3 end, 3 residues past where the read stops, is filled in from the germline J gene. CDR3 length equals 15 residues. CDR1 is SEHNR, CDR2 FQNEAQ, per germline (reference sequence).

This clone was recorded a few times. The read ends 3 residues shy of where the CDR3 ends; the end is completed using the germline J gene. V and J are TRBV30 and TRBJ2-2; possible D gene TRBD1, 6 bases. Germline V gene data show CDR1 as GTSNPN and CDR2 as SVGIG (reference sequence). Trimming cost V 4 bases and J 1 base, with 13 bases left between them. The CDR3 is made up of 15 amino acids. The sequenced part of the CDR3 DNA is TGTGCCTGGATGGGAGACAGGTTGAACACCGGGGAG. It yields the protein CAWMGDRLNTGE. The entire CDR3 protein reads CAWMGDRLNTGELFF.

This clone was seen at least ten times. The observed sequence ends 3 residues before the CDR3 terminus, with the missing tail filled in from the germline J gene. The chain links TRBV30 to TRBJ2-4; TRBD1 matches at 8 bases. CDR1 and CDR2 from the germline V gene are GTSNPN and SVGIG (reference sequence). The length of the CDR3 is 17 residues. Unmatched junction bases numbered 15, after V lost 8 bases and J lost 0 bases. The CDR3 protein is CAGDRGNVPLAKNIQYF. CDR3 DNA (partial): TGTGCCGGTGACAGGGGAAATGTTCCTCTAGCCAAAAACATT.

As for this clone: The CDR3 end lies 3 residues beyond the end of the read and is filled in from the germline J gene. The rearrangement uses TRBV7-6 and TRBJ1-2; no clear D. V gave up 4 bases and J gave up 1 base, with 19 bases separating them. The germline CDR1 and CDR2 sequences are SGHVS and FNYEAQ. The CDR3 spans 17 residues. CDR3 amino acids: CASSSPSWAESNYGYTF. Partial CDR3 DNA: TGTGCCAGCAGCTCCCCTTCCTGGGCAGAGAGTAACTATGGC.

This clone was detected only a few times. The sequenced fragment ends 3 residues before the CDR3 boundary, so the rest is inferred from the germline J gene. The chain recombines TRBV18 with TRBJ2-1, with 7 bases that match TRBD2. J gave up 2 bases and V 6 bases, and 10 bases lay outside the gene matches. CDR1 and CDR2 from the germline V gene are KGHSH and LQKENI. This CDR3 is 16 amino acids long. The CDR3 region is CASSRQTSRTYNEQFF. CDR3 DNA (partial): TGTGCCAGCTCTCGCCAGACTAGCCGCACCTACAATGAG. The whole variable domain, remainder taken from reference TRBV18 and TRBJ2-1, is NAGVMQNPRHLVRRRGQEARLRCSPMKGHSHVYWYRQLPEEGLKFMVYLQKENIIDESGMPKERFSAEFPKEGPSILRIQQVVRGDSAAYFCASSRQTSRTYNEQFFGPGTRLTVL.

This clone is medium-sized by share. The read comes to an end 3 residues before the CDR3 does, leaving the germline J gene to fill in the end. The chain employs TRBV9 and TRBJ1-5; D is possibly TRBD1 (6 bases). With 0 bases removed from V and 8 bases from J, the gap between germline ends came to 12 bases. The CDR3 spans 14 residues. Germline V gene data show CDR1 as SGDLS and CDR2 as YYNGEE. The CDR3 protein is CASSVGTEGEPQHF. The CDR3 bases that were read are TGTGCCAGCAGCGTAGGGACAGAAGGGGAGCCC.

The sample holds a few counts of this clone. The read halts 3 residues ahead of the CDR3 end, with the missing end drawn from the germline J gene. This chain uses TRBV5-1 with TRBJ1-6, with 7 bases lining up with TRBD1. CDR1 SGHRS and CDR2 YFSETQ come from the germline V gene. This CDR3 is 17 amino acids long. The V segment lost 6 bases and the J segment 4 bases; nucleotides outside the gene matches: 13. The CDR3: CASTRDGTAKYNSPLHF. CDR3 bases read: TGCGCCAGCACACGGGACGGGACAGCGAAATATAATTCACCC.

Concerning this clone itself: The CDR3 extends 3 residues past the end of the read, so its final part is completed from the germline J gene. V and J are TRBV7-2 and TRBJ1-6; 8 positions match TRBD1. Trimming took 2 bases from V and 7 from J; bases not matched to a gene: 1. The CDR3 sequence is 14 residues long. CDR1 is SGHTA and CDR2 is FQGNSA in the germline V gene. The CDR3 here is CASSLQGANSPLHF. Partial CDR3 DNA: TGTGCCAGCAGCTTACAGGGGGCGAATTCACCC.

This clone was counted between two and nine times. Read data end 3 residues before the CDR3 end; the end is taken from the germline J gene. V and J are TRBV30 and TRBJ2-5; the D gene is possibly TRBD1 (7 bases). V lost 2 bases, J lost 5 bases, and 15 bases lay in between. Per the germline V gene, CDR1 is GTSNPN and CDR2 is SVGIG (reference sequence). The CDR3 sequence is 14 residues long. This CDR3 reads CAWSRETGRETQYF. The CDR3 DNA, read in part, is TGTGCCTGGAGTAGAGAGACAGGGAGGGAGACC.

Comment on this clone: The observed sequence ends 3 residues before the CDR3 terminus, with the missing tail filled in from the germline J gene. The J gene is TRBJ2-7, the V gene TRBV6-1; 8 nucleotides match TRBD1. This CDR3 is 15 amino acids long. V was clipped by 4 bases and J by 2 bases; unmatched bases: 7. Germline V gene data show CDR1 as MNHNS and CDR2 as SASEGT. The CDR3 loop is CASSARQGLTYEQYF. CDR3 bases read: TGTGCCAGCAGTGCACGACAGGGGCTGACCTACGAG.

There are a few counts of this clone. The read ends 3 residues early relative to the CDR3; the germline J gene fills the gap. The rearrangement links TRBV7-2 to TRBJ1-5; 9 nucleotides agree with TRBD1. The CDR3 loop spans 14 amino acids. CDR1 is SGHTA and CDR2 is FQGNSA in the germline V gene. With 4 bases clipped from V and 7 bases from J, the junction kept 5 bases outside the gene matches. The CDR3 DNA, read in part, is TGTGCCAGCAGCTCCACAGGGGGCGGCCAGCCC. This sequence encodes CASSSTGGGQP. The entire CDR3 is CASSSTGGGQPQHF.

Details on this clone: The CDR3 extends 3 residues past the end of the read, so its final part is completed from the germline J gene. This rearrangement joins TRBV5-1 to TRBJ1-1, with unresolved D. Trimming pared 9 bases from V and 0 bases from J, leaving 18 bases between. CDR1 and CDR2 (germline): SGHRS, YFSETQ. This CDR3 comprises 15 residues. The DNA read from the CDR3 is TGCGCCACCAGTAACACAGATGCCCTGAACACTGAA. Amino acid sequence: CATSNTDALNTE. The CDR3, in full, reads CATSNTDALNTEAFF.